This T cell receptor beta chain was obtained from a study of blood T cell repertoires in COVID-19. Study information: Acute and convalescent COVID-19 specimens originated in the United States, Italy and Spain. T cells, B-cell-depleted T cells, or PBMCs provided the cDNA or gDNA that served as material.

Self-reported history from a screening survey and questionnaire set each donor's cohort. Measured with immunoSEQ multiplex PCR; TCRdb has only the in-frame clones, and not every one. The table lists 150,000 or so clones, around 85% of them singletons. The CDR3 runs to 14 residues. The V gene's germline CDR1 is SGHRS and CDR2 YFSETQ. The V gene lost 7 bases and the J gene lost 6 bases, with 17 bases spanning the gap. The chain has TRBV5-1 and TRBJ1-5, with D tentatively TRBD1 (5 bases). The sequence derives from a woman aged 40 to 50 with acute COVID-19. The sequencing input was PBMCs or T cells enriched from blood (not recorded which). The CDR3 here is CASALEGGGQPQHF. The CDR3 DNA is TGCGCCAGCGCTCTTGAGGGCGGGGGTCAGCCCCAGCATTTT.